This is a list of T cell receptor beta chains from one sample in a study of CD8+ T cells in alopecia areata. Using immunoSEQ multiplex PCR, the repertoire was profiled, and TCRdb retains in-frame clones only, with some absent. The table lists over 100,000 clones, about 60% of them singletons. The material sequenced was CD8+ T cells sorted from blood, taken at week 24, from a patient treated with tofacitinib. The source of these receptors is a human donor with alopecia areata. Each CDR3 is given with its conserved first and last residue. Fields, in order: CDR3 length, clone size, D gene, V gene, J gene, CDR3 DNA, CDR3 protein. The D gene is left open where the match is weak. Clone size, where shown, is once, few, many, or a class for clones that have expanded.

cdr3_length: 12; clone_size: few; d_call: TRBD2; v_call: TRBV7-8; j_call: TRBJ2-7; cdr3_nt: TGTGCCAGCACGGGACTAGCAACCGAGCAGTACTTC; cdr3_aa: CASTGLATEQYF
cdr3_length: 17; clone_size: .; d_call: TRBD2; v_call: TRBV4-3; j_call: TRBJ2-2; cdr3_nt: TGCGCCAGCAGCCAGGGACTAGCGGGGGGGCCTGGCGGGGAGCTGTTTTTT; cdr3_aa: CASSQGLAGGPGGELFF
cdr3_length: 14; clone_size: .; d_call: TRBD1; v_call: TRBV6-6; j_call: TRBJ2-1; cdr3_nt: TGTGCCAGCAGCCGGGACAGCGCTTACAATGAGCAGTTCTTC; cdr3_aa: CASSRDSAYNEQFF
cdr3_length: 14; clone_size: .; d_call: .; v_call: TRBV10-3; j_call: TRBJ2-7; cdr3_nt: TGTGCCATCAGTGAGTCTGGCAGACGCTACGAGCAGTACTTC; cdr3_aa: CAISESGRRYEQYF
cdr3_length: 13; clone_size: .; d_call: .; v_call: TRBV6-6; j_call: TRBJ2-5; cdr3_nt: TGTGCCAGCAGCGCGGGACGGCAAGGGACCCAGTACTTC; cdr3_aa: CASSAGRQGTQYF
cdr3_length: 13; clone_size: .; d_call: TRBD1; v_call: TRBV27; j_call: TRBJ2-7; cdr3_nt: TGTGCCAGCAGTGGGGACAGCGCCTACGAGCAGTACTTC; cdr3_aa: CASSGDSAYEQYF
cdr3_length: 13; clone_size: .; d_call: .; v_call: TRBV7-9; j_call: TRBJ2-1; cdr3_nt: TGTGCCAGCAGCTTATGGACTAATATGGAGCAGTTCTTC; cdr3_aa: CASSLWTNMEQFF
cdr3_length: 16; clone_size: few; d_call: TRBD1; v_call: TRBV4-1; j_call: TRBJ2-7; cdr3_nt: TGCGCCAGCAGCCAAGCCCGGACAGGGACCTTCTACGAGCAGTACTTC; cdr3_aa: CASSQARTGTFYEQYF
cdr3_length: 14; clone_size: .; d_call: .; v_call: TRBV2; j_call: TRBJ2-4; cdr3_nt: TGTGCCAGCAGTGACGTATTAGCCAAAAACATTCAGTACTTC; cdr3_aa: CASSDVLAKNIQYF
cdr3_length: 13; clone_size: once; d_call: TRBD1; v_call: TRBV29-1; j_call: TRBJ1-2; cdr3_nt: TGCAGCGTTACAGGGGGCCTTAGCTATGGCTACACCTTC; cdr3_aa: CSVTGGLSYGYTF
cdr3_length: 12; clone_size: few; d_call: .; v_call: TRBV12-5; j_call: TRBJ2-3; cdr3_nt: TGTGCTAGTGGCTGGGGCGGGGATACGCAGTATTTT; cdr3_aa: CASGWGGDTQYF
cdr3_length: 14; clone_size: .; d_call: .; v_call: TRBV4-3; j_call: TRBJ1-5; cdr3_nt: TGCGCCAGCAGCCAAGATTTGCAATATCAGCCCCAGCATTTT; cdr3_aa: CASSQDLQYQPQHF
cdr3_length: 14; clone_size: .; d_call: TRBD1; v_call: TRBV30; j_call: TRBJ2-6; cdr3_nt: TGTGCCTGGGAAACAGGGGTTGGGGCCAACGTCCTGACTTTC; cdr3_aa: CAWETGVGANVLTF
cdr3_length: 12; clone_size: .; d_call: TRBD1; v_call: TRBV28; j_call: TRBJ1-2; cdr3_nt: TGTGCCAACCAGGGGGCCCCCTATGGCTACACCTTC; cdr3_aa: CANQGAPYGYTF
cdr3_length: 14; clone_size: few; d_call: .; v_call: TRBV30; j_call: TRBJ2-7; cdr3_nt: TGTGCCTGGAGCTCAGGTGCGGGGACCTACGAGCAGTACTTC; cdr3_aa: CAWSSGAGTYEQYF
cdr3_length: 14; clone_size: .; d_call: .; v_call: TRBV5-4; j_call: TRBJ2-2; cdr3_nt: TGTGCCAGCAGCCCCCAGGGGAACACCGGGGAGCTGTTTTTT; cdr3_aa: CASSPQGNTGELFF